The 3 T cell receptor beta chains reported below all come from one sample, sequenced in a study of neurological immune-mediated disorders. Sample time point: technical triplicate 2. TCRdb recomputed calls from the 5' RACE reads with MiXCR, one row per CDR3 protein. The table records 25,000 to 35,000 distinct CDR3 sequences, about 14% of them present only once. The sample consisted of CD4+ T cells from blood. These receptors were collected from a female donor with HTLV-1-associated myelopathy (HAM/TSP).

This clonotype was detected ten times or more. This chain connects TRBV18 to TRBJ1-3; the D gene is possibly TRBD1 (5 bases). V was shortened by 2 bases and J by 2 bases, with 10 bases between the two germline ends. The CDR3 is made up of 15 amino acids. From germline, CDR1 is KGHSH and CDR2 LQKENI. The CDR3 sequence is CASSPGGTTGNTIYF. The CDR3 coding sequence is TGTGCCAGCTCACCAGGGGGGACGACTGGAAACACCATATATTTT.

This clonotype was counted at least ten times. The gene calls are TRBV11-3 and TRBJ2-5; D might be TRBD1 or TRBD2, each matching 5 bases. Trimming shortened V by 2 bases and J by 6 bases, and 19 bases separated the two germline ends. Germline loops: CDR1 SGHNT, CDR2 YENEEA. The CDR3 extends over 16 amino acids. The CDR3 is CASSLFLGPATQTQYF. For the CDR3, the DNA is TGTGCCAGCAGCTTATTTCTGGGACCCGCCACCCAGACCCAGTACTTC.

There are many counts of this clonotype. This CDR3 reads CASSLGGNSYNEQFF. The DNA of the CDR3 is TGCGCCAGCAGCTTGGGCGGGAACTCCTACAATGAGCAGTTCTTC. This chain uses TRBV5-1 with TRBJ2-1; D is perhaps TRBD2 (6 bases). The CDR3 is 15 amino acids. Between the trimmed V and J ends, which lost 0 bases and 0 bases, there was a span of 7 bases. Germline CDR1 and CDR2: SGHRS and YFSETQ.